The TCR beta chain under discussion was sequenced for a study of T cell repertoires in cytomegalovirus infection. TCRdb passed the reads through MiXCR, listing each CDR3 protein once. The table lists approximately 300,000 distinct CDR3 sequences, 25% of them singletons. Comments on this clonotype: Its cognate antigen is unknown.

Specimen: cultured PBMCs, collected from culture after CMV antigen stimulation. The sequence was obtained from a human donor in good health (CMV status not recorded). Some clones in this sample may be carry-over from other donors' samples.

The chain's CDR3 is CASSPAGGGTYNEQFF. The CDR3 DNA reads as TGTGCCAGCAGCCCGGCAGGGGGCGGTACCTACAATGAGCAGTTCTTC. V gene TRBV7-8 combines with J gene TRBJ2-1; 8 bases fit TRBD1. Germline V gene sequence: CDR1 SGHVS, CDR2 FQNEAQ. The CDR3 is 16 residues long. V gave up 5 bases and J gave up 2 bases; unmatched junction bases: 8.